One sample yielded the 15 T cell receptor beta chains listed below, sequenced in a study of patients and donors after allogeneic stem cell transplantation. TCRdb used MiXCR to reprocess the RT-PCR reads, holding one entry per CDR3 protein. The table records approximately 160,000 distinct CDR3 sequences, 30% of them present only once. Material: blood, either unsorted or a sorted T cell fraction (not recorded which). These receptors originate from a human donor who was either an allogeneic HSCT recipient or a stem cell or donor lymphocyte infusion donor (not recorded which). It is not recorded whose cells these are; they may come from a transplant donor.

The rearrangement links TRBV12-3 or TRBV12-4 to TRBJ2-1; no clear D. V lost 2 bases and J lost 9, with 14 bases in between. The CDR3 extends over 14 amino acids. CDR3 in DNA: TGTGCCAGCAGTTTAAATATTTTAGGCAGTGAGCAGTTCTTC. It yields the protein CASSLNILGSEQFF.

The CDR3 DNA follows: TGCGCCAGCAGCTTGGTGCTAGCGGGAGGCTACAATGAGCAGTTCTTC. The encoded protein is CASSLVLAGGYNEQFF. The chain carries TRBV5-1 and TRBJ2-1, with TRBD2 matching 11 bases. CDR3 length: 16 residues. V was pared by 0 bases and J by 3 bases, with 2 bases of the junction left unmatched. The germline V gene has CDR1 SGHRS and CDR2 YFSETQ.

J is TRBJ2-1 and V is TRBV6-5; no firm D call. Germline V lookup: CDR1 MNHEY, CDR2 SVGAGI. This CDR3 is 13 amino acids long. V lost 7 bases and J 3 bases, leaving 10 bases between the germline ends. CDR3 nucleotides: TGTGCCAGCACTACCGGGTTCTACAATGAGCAGTTCTTC. Its protein product is CASTTGFYNEQFF.

The chain has TRBV29-1 and TRBJ2-1; 7 bases fit TRBD2. After removal of 4 bases from V and 4 bases from J, the junction contained 4 bases not matched to a gene. Germline CDR1 and CDR2: SQVTM and ANQGSEA. This CDR3 comprises 13 residues. The CDR3 spells CSVASGPYNEQFF. The DNA of the CDR3 is TGCAGCGTTGCTAGCGGTCCTTACAATGAGCAGTTCTTC.

This clonotype was counted many times. This rearrangement joins TRBV12-3 or TRBV12-4 to TRBJ1-4; 7 bases line up with TRBD1. The CDR3 consists of 14 residues. V shed 4 bases and J 3 bases; nucleotides not matched to a gene: 2. The CDR3 is CASSWDSPNEKLFF. The CDR3 DNA reads as TGTGCCAGCAGTTGGGACAGTCCTAATGAAAAACTGTTTTTT.

This sequence joins TRBV6-5 and TRBJ2-7; D may be TRBD1 (5 bases). Germline lookup yields CDR1 MNHEY and CDR2 SVGAGI. The CDR3 consists of 12 residues. V lost 2 bases to trimming and J lost 3 bases, with 5 bases between them. In nucleotides, the CDR3 is TGTGCCAGCAGTTACGACAGCTACGAGCAGTACTTC. This encodes CASSYDSYEQYF.

This clonotype has only a few counts. The rearrangement uses TRBV20-1 and TRBJ1-4, with D perhaps TRBD1 (6 bases). Trimming pared 4 bases from V and 6 bases from J, leaving 15 bases between. The CDR3 is 14 residues long. Germline V gene data show CDR1 as DFQATT and CDR2 as SNEGSKA (reference sequence). The CDR3 protein is CSANNRVTHEKLFF. CDR3 bases: TGCAGTGCTAATAACAGGGTCACTCATGAAAAACTGTTTTTT.

There are a few counts of this clonotype. The J gene is TRBJ1-1, the V gene TRBV6-2 or TRBV6-3, with D possibly being TRBD1 (5 bases). The CDR3 length is 14 residues. V was cut by 2 bases and J by 2 bases, with 9 bases left in between. Germline CDR1 MNHEY, CDR2 SVGEGT. The CDR3 coding sequence is TGTGCCAGCAGTTACGGGCAGGGAAACACTGAAGCTTTCTTT. It codes for CASSYGQGNTEAFF.

This clonotype came up a few times. The chain employs TRBV3-1 and TRBJ2-7; unclear D gene. This CDR3 comprises 12 residues. Trimming shortened V by 6 bases and J by 2 bases, and 8 bases separated the two germline ends. CDR1 and CDR2 from the germline V gene are LGHDT and YNNKEL (reference sequence). CDR3 protein: CASSLVPYEQYF. CDR3 sequence (DNA): TGTGCCAGCAGTTTAGTACCCTACGAGCAGTACTTC.

This clonotype was seen repeatedly, ten times or more. The chain recombines TRBV15 with TRBJ1-1; tentative D call: TRBD1 (5 bases). Germline values: CDR1 LNHNV, CDR2 YYDKDF (reference sequence). Trimming pared 8 bases from V and 3 bases from J, leaving 16 bases between. This CDR3 is 14 amino acids long. The CDR3 nucleotides read TGTGCCACCTTGATGGGGGGTGGGTACACTGAAGCTTTCTTT. Protein: CATLMGGGYTEAFF. Full variable domain (outside the CDR3, taken from reference TRBV15 and TRBJ1-1): DAMVIQNPRYQVTQFGKPVTLSCSQTLNHNVMYWYQQKSSQAPKLLFHYYDKDFNNEADTPDNFQSRRPNTSFCFLDIRSPGLGDTAMYLCATLMGGGYTEAFFGQGTRLTVV.

This clonotype was seen a few times. The chain employs TRBV21-1 and TRBJ1-2; TRBD1 reflects the table's D call only, with no check against the DNA. TRBV21-1 is recorded as a pseudogene. This CDR3 comprises 15 residues. The CDR3 region has the DNA TGTGCCAGCACCCTGGGACAGGGTGTAGGCTATGGCTACACCTTC. This translates into CASTLGQGVGYGYTF.

This chain uses TRBV27 with TRBJ1-1; TRBD1 might be the D (6 bases). Per germline, CDR1 MNHEY and CDR2 SMNVEV (reference sequence). Trimming took off 1 base at V and 1 base at J, with 10 bases between the two ends. CDR3 length equals 15 residues. This chain's CDR3 is CASSLLGGPNTEAFF. DNA of the CDR3: TGTGCCAGCAGTTTATTGGGGGGCCCGAACACTGAAGCTTTCTTT.

V usage is TRBV7-3 and J usage is TRBJ2-1, with 8 nucleotides matching TRBD1. V was pared by 5 bases and J by 1 base, with 4 bases of the junction left unmatched. The germline CDR1 and CDR2 sequences are SGHTA and FQGTGA. This CDR3 region has 15 residues. CDR3 protein: CASSADRESYNEQFF. CDR3 coding DNA: TGTGCCAGCAGCGCGGACAGGGAGTCCTACAATGAGCAGTTCTTC.

This clonotype was observed a handful of times. V gene TRBV10-3 combines with J gene TRBJ2-7, with TRBD1 matching over 9 bases. Looked up from germline, CDR1 is ENHRY and CDR2 is SYGVKD. The V and J ends lost 7 bases and 3 bases, in that order; junction bases with no gene match: 7. The CDR3 totals 14 residues. The CDR3 DNA follows: TGTGCCATCACTCGCGGGACAGGGAGCTACGAGCAGTACTTC. Protein sequence: CAITRGTGSYEQYF.

This clonotype was seen at least ten times. The chain links TRBV10-3 to TRBJ2-5; D may be TRBD1 or TRBD2 (5 bases each). Looked up from germline, CDR1 is ENHRY and CDR2 is SYGVKD. V lost 0 bases and J lost 1, with 12 bases in between. There are 16 residues in the CDR3. The CDR3 here is CAISESSGRPQETQYF. CDR3 bases: TGTGCCATCAGTGAGTCGTCGGGACGGCCCCAAGAGACCCAGTACTTC.